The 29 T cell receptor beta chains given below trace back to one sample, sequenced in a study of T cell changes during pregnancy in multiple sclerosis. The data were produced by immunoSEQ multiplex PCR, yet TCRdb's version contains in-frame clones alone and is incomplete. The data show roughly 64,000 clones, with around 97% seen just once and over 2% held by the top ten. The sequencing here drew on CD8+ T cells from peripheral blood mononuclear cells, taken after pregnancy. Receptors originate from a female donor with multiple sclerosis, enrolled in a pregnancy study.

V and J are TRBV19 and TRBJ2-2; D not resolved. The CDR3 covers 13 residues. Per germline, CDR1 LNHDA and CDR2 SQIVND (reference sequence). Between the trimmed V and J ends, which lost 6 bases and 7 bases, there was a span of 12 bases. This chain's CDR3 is CASRLQPGGELFF. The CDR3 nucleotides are TGTGCCAGTAGATTGCAGCCGGGCGGGGAGCTGTTTTTT.

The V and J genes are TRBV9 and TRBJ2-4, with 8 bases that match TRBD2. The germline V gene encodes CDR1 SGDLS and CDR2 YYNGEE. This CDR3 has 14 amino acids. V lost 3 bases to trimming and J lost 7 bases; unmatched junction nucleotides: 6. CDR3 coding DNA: TGTGCCAGCAGCGAAAGCGGGAGAACCAACATTCAGTACTTC. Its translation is CASSESGRTNIQYF.

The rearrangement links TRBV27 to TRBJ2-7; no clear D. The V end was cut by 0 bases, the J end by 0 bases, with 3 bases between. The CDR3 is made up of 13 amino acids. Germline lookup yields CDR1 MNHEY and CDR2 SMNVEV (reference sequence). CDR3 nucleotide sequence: TGTGCCAGCAGTTTATCCGGCTCCTACGAGCAGTACTTC. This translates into CASSLSGSYEQYF.

The CDR3: CASTTLPGQGVAGANVLTF. CDR3 nucleotides: TGTGCCAGCACCACACTACCGGGACAGGGGGTAGCTGGGGCCAACGTCCTGACTTTC. The chain combines TRBV28 with TRBJ2-6; 11 bases align to TRBD1. V was pared by 7 bases and J by 2 bases, with 13 bases of the junction left unmatched. The CDR3 covers 19 residues. Germline V gene lookup returns CDR1 MDHEN and CDR2 SYDVKM.

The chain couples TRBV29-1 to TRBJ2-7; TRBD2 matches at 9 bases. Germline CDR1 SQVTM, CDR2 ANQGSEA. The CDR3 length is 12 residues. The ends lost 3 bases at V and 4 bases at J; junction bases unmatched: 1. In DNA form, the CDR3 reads TGCAGCGTTGAGCGGGAGGGGTACGAGCAGTACTTC. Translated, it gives CSVEREGYEQYF.

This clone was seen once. CDR3 sequence (DNA): TGTGCCAGCAACGGCAATGAGCAGTTCTTC. Protein: CASNGNEQFF. The V gene is TRBV28, the J gene TRBJ2-1; D unclear. Trimming shortened V by 7 bases and J by 6 bases, and 4 bases separated the two germline ends. Germline CDR1 and CDR2: MDHEN and SYDVKM. This CDR3 has 10 residues.

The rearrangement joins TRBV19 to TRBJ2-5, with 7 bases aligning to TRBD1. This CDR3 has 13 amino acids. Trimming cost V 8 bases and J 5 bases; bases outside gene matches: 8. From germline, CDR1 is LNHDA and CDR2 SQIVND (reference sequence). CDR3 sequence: CASSTGMVETQYF. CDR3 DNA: TGTGCCAGTTCGACAGGGATGGTGGAGACCCAGTACTTC. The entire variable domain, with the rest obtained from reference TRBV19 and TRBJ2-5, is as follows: DGGITQSPKYLFRKEGQNVTLSCEQNLNHDAMYWYRQDPGQGLRLIYYSQIVNDFQKGDIAEGYSVSREKKESFPLTVTSAQKNPTAFYLCASSTGMVETQYFGPGTRLLVL.

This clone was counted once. The CDR3 reads CASSDWRQGSPEQYF. CDR3 bases: TGTGCCAGCAGCGATTGGAGACAGGGATCCCCCGAGCAGTACTTC. The chain links TRBV2 to TRBJ2-7; 7 nucleotides line up with TRBD1. Germline CDR1 reads SNHLY; CDR2 reads FYNNEI. CDR3 size: 15 residues. V gave up 6 bases and J gave up 6 bases; unmatched junction bases: 14.

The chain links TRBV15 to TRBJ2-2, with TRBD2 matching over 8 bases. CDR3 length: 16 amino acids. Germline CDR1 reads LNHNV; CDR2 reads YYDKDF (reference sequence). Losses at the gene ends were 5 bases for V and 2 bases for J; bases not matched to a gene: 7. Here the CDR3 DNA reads TGTGCCACCAGCGCCTTACTAGCGGAAAACACCGGGGAGCTGTTTTTT. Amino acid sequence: CATSALLAENTGELFF.

The CDR3 nucleotides are TGTGCCAGCAGCCCATACTTCAGGGGATCCGGGGAGCTGTTTTTT. It codes for CASSPYFRGSGELFF. V usage is TRBV7-3 and J usage is TRBJ2-2, with D perhaps TRBD1 (6 bases). V was shortened by 5 bases and J by 6 bases, with 16 bases between the two germline ends. CDR3 length: 15 residues. CDR1 and CDR2 from the germline V gene are SGHTA and FQGTGA.

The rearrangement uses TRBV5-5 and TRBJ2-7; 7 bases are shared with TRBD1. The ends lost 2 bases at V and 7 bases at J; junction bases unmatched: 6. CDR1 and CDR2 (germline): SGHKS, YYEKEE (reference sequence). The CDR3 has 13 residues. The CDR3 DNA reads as TGTGCCAGCAGCTTATGGGACAGTCAAGAGCAGTACTTC. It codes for CASSLWDSQEQYF.

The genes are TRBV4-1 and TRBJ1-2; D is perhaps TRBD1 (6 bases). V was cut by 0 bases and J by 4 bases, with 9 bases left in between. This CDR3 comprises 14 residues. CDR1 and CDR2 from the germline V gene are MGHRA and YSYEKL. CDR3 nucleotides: TGCGCCAGCAGCCAAGATGGGGGCGGCTATGGCTACACCTTC. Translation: CASSQDGGGYGYTF.

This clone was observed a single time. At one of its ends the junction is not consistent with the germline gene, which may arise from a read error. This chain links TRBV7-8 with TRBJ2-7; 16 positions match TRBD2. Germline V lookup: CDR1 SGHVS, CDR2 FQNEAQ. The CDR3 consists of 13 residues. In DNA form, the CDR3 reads TGTGCCAGCAGCCCCACGGGACTAGCGGGAGGGCCGTTC. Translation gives CASSPTGLAGGPF.

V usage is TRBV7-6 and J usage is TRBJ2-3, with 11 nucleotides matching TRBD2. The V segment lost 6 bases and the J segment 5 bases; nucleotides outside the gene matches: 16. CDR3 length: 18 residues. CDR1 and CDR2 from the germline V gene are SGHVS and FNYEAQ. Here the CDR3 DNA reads TGTGCCAGCAGACCGACCGGGACTAGCGGTCCCCTCCTAGATACGCAGTATTTT. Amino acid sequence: CASRPTGTSGPLLDTQYF.

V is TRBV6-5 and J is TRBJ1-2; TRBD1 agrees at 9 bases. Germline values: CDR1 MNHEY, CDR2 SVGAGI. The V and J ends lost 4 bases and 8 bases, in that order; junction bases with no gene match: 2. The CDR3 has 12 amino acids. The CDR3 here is CASSWTGDGYTF. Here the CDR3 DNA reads TGTGCCAGCAGTTGGACAGGGGACGGCTACACCTTC.

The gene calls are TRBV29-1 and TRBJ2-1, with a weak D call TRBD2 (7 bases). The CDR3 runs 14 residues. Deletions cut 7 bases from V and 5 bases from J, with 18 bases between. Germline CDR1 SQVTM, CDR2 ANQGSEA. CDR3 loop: CSGSGRGDHNEQFF. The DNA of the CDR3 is TGCAGCGGATCGGGGAGGGGGGATCACAATGAGCAGTTCTTC.

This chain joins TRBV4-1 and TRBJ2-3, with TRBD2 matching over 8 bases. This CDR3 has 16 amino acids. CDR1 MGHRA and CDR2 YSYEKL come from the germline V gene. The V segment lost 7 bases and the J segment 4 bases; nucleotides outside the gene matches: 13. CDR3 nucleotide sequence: TGCGCCAGCACTCTTTGGGAGCGGGAGATCGCAGATACGCAGTATTTT. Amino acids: CASTLWEREIADTQYF.

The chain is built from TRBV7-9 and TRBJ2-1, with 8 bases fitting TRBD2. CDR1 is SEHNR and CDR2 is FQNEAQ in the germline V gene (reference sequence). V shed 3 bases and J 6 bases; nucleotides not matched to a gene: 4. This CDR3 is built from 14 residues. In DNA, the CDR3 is TGTGCCAGCAGCTTCCTAGCGGGCCTCAATGAGCAGTTCTTC. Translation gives CASSFLAGLNEQFF.

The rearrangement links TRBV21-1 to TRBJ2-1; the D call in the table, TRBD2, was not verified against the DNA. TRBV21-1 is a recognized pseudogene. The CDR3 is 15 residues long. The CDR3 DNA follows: TGTGCCAGCAGCATGGGGACTAGCGGAGGCCATGAGCAGTTCTTC. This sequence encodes CASSMGTSGGHEQFF.

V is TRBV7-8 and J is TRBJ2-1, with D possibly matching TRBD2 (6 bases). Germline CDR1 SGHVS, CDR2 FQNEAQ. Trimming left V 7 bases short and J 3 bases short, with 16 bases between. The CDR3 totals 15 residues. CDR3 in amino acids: CASTVGLANYNEQFF. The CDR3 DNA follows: TGTGCCAGCACCGTCGGGCTAGCGAACTACAATGAGCAGTTCTTC.

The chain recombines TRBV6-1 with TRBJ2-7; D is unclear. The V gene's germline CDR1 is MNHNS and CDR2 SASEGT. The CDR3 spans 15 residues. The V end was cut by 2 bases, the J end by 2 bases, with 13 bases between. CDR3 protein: CASSEYPAVTYEQYF. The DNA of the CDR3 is TGTGCCAGCAGTGAATACCCCGCGGTTACCTACGAGCAGTACTTC.

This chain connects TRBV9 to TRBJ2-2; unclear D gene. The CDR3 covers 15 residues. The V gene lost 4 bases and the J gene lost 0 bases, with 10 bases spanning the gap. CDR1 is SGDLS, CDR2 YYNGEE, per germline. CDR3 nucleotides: TGTGCCAGCAGCCCTCGTACAACGAACACCGGGGAGCTGTTTTTT. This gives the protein CASSPRTTNTGELFF.

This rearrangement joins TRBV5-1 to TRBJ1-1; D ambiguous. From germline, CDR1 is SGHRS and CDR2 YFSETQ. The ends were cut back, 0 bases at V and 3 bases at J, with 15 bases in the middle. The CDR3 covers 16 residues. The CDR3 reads CASSLAELAIDTEAFF. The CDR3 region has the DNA TGCGCCAGCAGCTTGGCCGAGTTAGCTATAGACACTGAAGCTTTCTTT.

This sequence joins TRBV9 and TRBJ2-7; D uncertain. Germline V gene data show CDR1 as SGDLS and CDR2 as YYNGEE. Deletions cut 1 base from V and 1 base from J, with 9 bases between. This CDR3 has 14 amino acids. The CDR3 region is CASSVSEISYEQYF. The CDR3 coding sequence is TGTGCCAGCAGCGTATCCGAGATATCCTACGAGCAGTACTTC.

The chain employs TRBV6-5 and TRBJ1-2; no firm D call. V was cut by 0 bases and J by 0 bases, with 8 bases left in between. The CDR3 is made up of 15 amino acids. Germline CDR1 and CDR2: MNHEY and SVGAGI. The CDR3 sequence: CASSYSTGSNYGYTF. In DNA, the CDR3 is TGTGCCAGCAGTTACTCGACGGGGTCTAACTATGGCTACACCTTC.

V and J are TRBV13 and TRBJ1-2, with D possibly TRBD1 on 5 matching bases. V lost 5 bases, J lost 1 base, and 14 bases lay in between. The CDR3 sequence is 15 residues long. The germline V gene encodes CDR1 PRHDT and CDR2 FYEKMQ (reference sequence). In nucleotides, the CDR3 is TGTGCCAGCAGCCCCCCGGCAGGGCATAACTATGGCTACACCTTC. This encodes CASSPPAGHNYGYTF.

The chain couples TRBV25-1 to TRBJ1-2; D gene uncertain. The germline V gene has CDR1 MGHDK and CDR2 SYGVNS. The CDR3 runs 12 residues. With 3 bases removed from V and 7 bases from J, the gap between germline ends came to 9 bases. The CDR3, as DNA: TGTGCCAGCAGTGATCAGGCCCCTGGCTACACCTTC. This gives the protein CASSDQAPGYTF.

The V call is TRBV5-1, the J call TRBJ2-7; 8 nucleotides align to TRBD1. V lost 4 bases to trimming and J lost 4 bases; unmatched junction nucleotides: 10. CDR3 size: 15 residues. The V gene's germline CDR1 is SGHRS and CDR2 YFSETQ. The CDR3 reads CASSPTQGARYEQYF. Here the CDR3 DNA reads TGCGCCAGCAGCCCCACTCAGGGGGCGCGATACGAGCAGTACTTC.

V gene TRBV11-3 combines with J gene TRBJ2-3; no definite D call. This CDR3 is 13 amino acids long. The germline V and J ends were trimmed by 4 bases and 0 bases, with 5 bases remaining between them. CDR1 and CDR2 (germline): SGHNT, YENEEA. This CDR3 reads CASSSGSTDTQYF. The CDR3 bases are TGTGCCAGCAGCTCAGGAAGCACAGATACGCAGTATTTT.